One and the same sample provided the 21 T cell receptor beta chains below, sequenced in a study of graft-versus-host responses after intestinal transplantation (TCRdb year 2021). This specimen's time point label, per the study, means: cells obtained before transplantation from donor or recipient. Library preparation was by the immunoSEQ multiplex PCR assay. TCRdb holds this immuneACCESS table with in-frame rearrangements only. Some clones are missing; in checked studies, unresolved V genes explain under half, and the rest has no known cause. The sample table contains about 90,000 clones; only one count was recorded for approximately 92% of them. The leading ten clones occupy around 1.1% of the sample. What these receptors recognize is not known. This specimen consisted of unstimulated CD8+ T cells sorted from spleen or lymph node cells, obtained before transplant. The receptors come from a human donor who was the organ donor for an intestinal transplant.

V and J are TRBV7-3 and TRBJ2-1; D perhaps matches TRBD1 (6 bases). This CDR3 has 15 residues. Per the germline V gene, CDR1 is SGHTA and CDR2 is FQGTGA. The V end lost 5 bases, the J end lost 2 bases, and 13 bases lay between the germline ends. The CDR3 loop is CASSILGGPYNEQFF. CDR3 sequence (DNA): TGTGCCAGCAGCATATTAGGGGGTCCCTACAATGAGCAGTTCTTC.

This rearrangement joins TRBV7-9 to TRBJ2-5; D gene unclear. The CDR3 is 13 amino acids. The V gene's germline CDR1 is SEHNR and CDR2 FQNEAQ (reference sequence). The V gene lost 1 base and the J gene lost 2 bases, with 5 bases spanning the gap. CDR3 DNA sequence: TGTGCCAGCAGCTTAGTCAGGCAAGAGACCCAGTACTTC. The encoded protein is CASSLVRQETQYF.

This clone was counted once. CDR3 region: CASSIRGQGSTDTQYF. In nucleotides, the CDR3 is TGTGCCAGCAGCATCAGGGGGCAGGGGAGCACAGATACGCAGTATTTT. V gene TRBV7-9 combines with J gene TRBJ2-3; 8 nucleotides align to TRBD1. CDR3 size: 16 residues. Per germline, CDR1 SEHNR and CDR2 FQNEAQ (reference sequence). V shed 5 bases and J 0 bases; nucleotides not matched to a gene: 7.

This chain joins TRBV7-6 and TRBJ1-5; TRBD1 might be the D (6 bases). V dropped 5 bases and J dropped 5 bases, with 16 bases sitting between them. Germline V CDR1 and CDR2: SGHVS, FNYEAQ. CDR3 size: 15 residues. CDR3 in DNA: TGTGCCAGCAGCCCCGACAGGATGGGGTATCAGCCCCAGCATTTT. It encodes CASSPDRMGYQPQHF.

The rearrangement joins TRBV11-3 to TRBJ2-4, with D tentatively TRBD1 (6 bases). This CDR3 spans 14 amino acids. The V gene's germline CDR1 is SGHNT and CDR2 YENEEA. Trimming took off 5 bases at V and 8 bases at J, with 16 bases between the two ends. The CDR3 DNA sequence: TGTGCCAGCAGCGCCGGACAGTCCGGGGACATTCAGTACTTC. As protein: CASSAGQSGDIQYF.

The chain recombines TRBV5-1 with TRBJ1-1; perhaps TRBD1 as D (6 bases). Germline CDR1 and CDR2: SGHRS and YFSETQ. The CDR3 sequence is 16 residues long. Trimming left V 3 bases short and J 3 bases short, with 18 bases between. The CDR3 loop is CASSSFTGGQDTEAFF. The CDR3 coding sequence is TGCGCCAGCAGCTCATTTACGGGGGGCCAGGACACTGAAGCTTTCTTT.

This chain joins TRBV7-9 and TRBJ2-1, with TRBD2 identical over 9 bases. The CDR3 loop spans 13 amino acids. The germline V gene encodes CDR1 SEHNR and CDR2 FQNEAQ (reference sequence). J gave up 15 bases and V 5 bases, and 11 bases lay outside the gene matches. The CDR3: CASSPAGGTSLFF. The CDR3, as DNA: TGTGCCAGCAGCCCCGCCGGTGGGACTAGCCTGTTCTTC. The whole variable domain, remainder taken from reference TRBV7-9 and TRBJ2-1, is DTGVSQNPRHKITKRGQNVTFRCDPISEHNRLYWYRQTLGQGPEFLTYFQNEAQLEKSRLLSDRFSAERPKGSFSTLEIQRTEQGDSAMYLCASSPAGGTSLFFGPGTRLTVL.

The chain links TRBV6-6 to TRBJ2-7; 7 positions match TRBD1. The CDR3 length is 14 residues. Germline V gene sequence: CDR1 MNHNY, CDR2 SVGAGI (reference sequence). V gave up 2 bases and J gave up 0 bases; unmatched junction bases: 1. CDR3 sequence reads: CASSYGQDSYEQYF. Written as DNA, the CDR3 is TGTGCCAGCAGTTACGGACAGGACTCCTACGAGCAGTACTTC.

This clone was observed once. The chain employs TRBV29-1 and TRBJ2-2; 7 nucleotides match TRBD2. V trimming: 8 bases; J trimming: 6 bases; junction bases outside the gene matches: 21. Germline V gene data show CDR1 as SQVTM and CDR2 as ANQGSEA. The CDR3 runs to 17 residues. The CDR3 DNA sequence: TGCAGCCCACCCTGCTTGGTGGCGGGAGAGTGGGCCGGGGAGCTGTTTTTT. It encodes CSPPCLVAGEWAGELFF.

Only one count was recorded for this clone. The chain is built from TRBV5-4 and TRBJ2-1; TRBD2 might be the D (6 bases). The germline gives CDR1 SGHNT, CDR2 YYREEE (reference sequence). This CDR3 comprises 15 residues. V was trimmed by 0 bases and J by 13 bases, leaving 20 bases between them. The CDR3 reads CASSLVAGPVGEQFF. The CDR3 region has the DNA TGTGCCAGCAGCTTGGTGGCGGGACCGGTCGGGGAACAGTTCTTC.

The chain combines TRBV2 with TRBJ2-7; D perhaps matches TRBD1 (6 bases). V was clipped by 7 bases and J by 3 bases, with 22 bases between them. This CDR3 is 16 amino acids long. CDR1 is SNHLY, CDR2 FYNNEI, per germline. The CDR3 nucleotides read TGTGCCAGCACCCAGGGGTGGACCGGTTTCGTCTACGAGCAGTACTTC. This codes for CASTQGWTGFVYEQYF.

This clone showed up just once. This chain links TRBV4-1 with TRBJ1-6; D not certain. Germline V gene data show CDR1 as MGHRA and CDR2 as YSYEKL. The CDR3 is made up of 15 amino acids. Trimming removed 4 bases at V and 6 bases at J, with 13 bases between. CDR3: CASSPAPRPNSPLHF. In DNA, the CDR3 is TGCGCCAGCAGCCCGGCGCCTAGGCCTAATTCACCCCTCCACTTT.

This clone was picked up one time. This chain uses TRBV15 with TRBJ1-1; no clear D gene. Germline assignment: CDR1 LNHNV and CDR2 YYDKDF (reference sequence). Between the trimmed V and J ends, which lost 1 base and 1 base, there was a span of 10 bases. CDR3 length equals 15 residues. CDR3 sequence: CATSRGAGRNTEAFF. CDR3 DNA sequence: TGTGCCACCAGCAGAGGGGCAGGTCGGAACACTGAAGCTTTCTTT.

The chain is built from TRBV11-2 and TRBJ1-6, with TRBD1 matching 7 bases. Trimming cost V 1 base and J 9 bases; bases outside gene matches: 6. The CDR3 spans 15 residues. The germline V gene encodes CDR1 SGHAT and CDR2 FQNNGV. CDR3 bases: TGTGCCAGCAGCTTAGTAGCGGGACAGAGTTCACCCCTCCACTTT. It is translated as CASSLVAGQSSPLHF. Variable domain in full (rest from reference TRBV11-2 and TRBJ1-6): EAGVAQSPRYKIIEKRQSVAFWCNPISGHATLYWYQQILGQGPKLLIQFQNNGVVDDSQLPKDRFSAERLKGVDSTLKIQPAKLEDSAVYLCASSLVAGQSSPLHFGNGTRLTVT.

The chain recombines TRBV7-2 with TRBJ2-1; TRBD2 aligns across 7 bases. V shed 3 bases and J 7 bases; nucleotides not matched to a gene: 3. The CDR3 runs to 13 residues. Germline V lookup: CDR1 SGHTA, CDR2 FQGNSA. CDR3 nucleotide sequence: TGTGCCAGCAGCTTGTGGCGGGGGAATGAGCAGTTCTTC. The encoded protein is CASSLWRGNEQFF.

The chain couples TRBV27 to TRBJ1-1, with 7 bases aligning to TRBD1. Per the germline V gene, CDR1 is MNHEY and CDR2 is SMNVEV (reference sequence). The CDR3 loop spans 15 amino acids. With 7 bases clipped from V and 0 bases from J, the junction kept 8 bases outside the gene matches. For the CDR3, the DNA is TGTGCCAGCATAATGCCCGACAGGGTGAACACTGAAGCTTTCTTT. It codes for CASIMPDRVNTEAFF.

The gene calls are TRBV19 and TRBJ2-1, with a weak D call TRBD1 (5 bases). In germline, CDR1 is LNHDA, CDR2 SQIVND (reference sequence). Trimming removed 3 bases at V and 0 bases at J, with 9 bases between. The CDR3 loop spans 15 amino acids. CDR3 nucleotide sequence: TGTGCCAGTAGTATGGGGCCGGCCTCCTACAATGAGCAGTTCTTC. It translates to CASSMGPASYNEQFF.

V is TRBV11-2 and J is TRBJ2-7; 9 bases agree with TRBD1. The germline CDR1 and CDR2 sequences are SGHAT and FQNNGV. The CDR3 runs 14 residues. Trimming cost V 3 bases and J 4 bases; bases outside gene matches: 4. CDR3 loop: CASSLTGGGYEQYF. CDR3 DNA: TGTGCCAGCAGCTTGACAGGGGGAGGGTACGAGCAGTACTTC.

This chain joins TRBV7-9 and TRBJ2-3; TRBD2 agrees at 7 bases. The V and J ends lost 5 bases and 3 bases, in that order; junction bases with no gene match: 14. The CDR3 covers 17 residues. Germline CDR1 reads SEHNR; CDR2 reads FQNEAQ (reference sequence). The CDR3 DNA sequence: TGTGCCAGCAGCGGGCTGGCCTGGGAGGGCGTAACAGATACGCAGTATTTT. It specifies CASSGLAWEGVTDTQYF.

In its sample, this clone was seen once. The chain is built from TRBV11-3 and TRBJ2-7; 7 bases align to TRBD1. Germline CDR1 SGHNT, CDR2 YENEEA. J was trimmed by 2 bases and V by 2 bases; bases with no gene match: 6. The CDR3 extends over 15 amino acids. CDR3 coding DNA: TGTGCCAGCAGCTTACTGAGGGGGCGCGCCTACGAGCAGTACTTC. Its translation: CASSLLRGRAYEQYF.

The chain joins TRBV27 to TRBJ2-7, with 7 positions matching TRBD1. V was pared by 0 bases and J by 5 bases, with 7 bases of the junction left unmatched. Germline lookup yields CDR1 MNHEY and CDR2 SMNVEV (reference sequence). The length of the CDR3 is 15 residues. Here the CDR3 reads CASSLSAGQADEQYF. CDR3 in DNA: TGTGCCAGCAGTTTATCGGCAGGACAGGCCGACGAGCAGTACTTC.